The T cell receptor beta chain under discussion was sequenced for a study of PD-L1 blockade in urothelial cancer. Germline assignment: CDR1 SEHNR and CDR2 FQNEAQ (reference sequence). The CDR3 is made up of 13 amino acids. The V end was cut by 5 bases, the J end by 4 bases, with 11 bases between. Some clones are missing from TCRdb's copy, which holds only in-frame ones; the method was immunoSEQ multiplex PCR. The profile shows nearly 45,000 clones, about four fifths of them singletons. Described time point: peripheral blood 6 weeks after treatment start. This sequence joins TRBV7-9 and TRBJ1-2, with a tentative D call TRBD1 (5 bases). The receptor's source is a man in his sixties with urothelial cancer. Sequencing used PBMCs, obtained around atezolizumab (anti-PD-L1) treatment. The CDR3 sequence is CASSPREGYGYTF. In DNA, the CDR3 is TGTGCCAGCAGCCCCAGGGAGGGCTATGGCTACACCTTC.